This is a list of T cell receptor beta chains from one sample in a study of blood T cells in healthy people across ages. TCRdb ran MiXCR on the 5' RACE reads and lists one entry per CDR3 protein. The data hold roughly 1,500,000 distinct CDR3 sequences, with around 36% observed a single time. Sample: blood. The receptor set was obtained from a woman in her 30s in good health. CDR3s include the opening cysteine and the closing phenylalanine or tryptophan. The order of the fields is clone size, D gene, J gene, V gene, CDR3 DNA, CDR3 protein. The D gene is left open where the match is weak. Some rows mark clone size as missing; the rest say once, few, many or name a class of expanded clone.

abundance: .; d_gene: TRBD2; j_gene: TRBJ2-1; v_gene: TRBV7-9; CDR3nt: TGTGCCAGCAGTTACCCTAGCGGGGGAAACAATGAGCAGTTCTTC; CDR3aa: CASSYPSGGNNEQFF
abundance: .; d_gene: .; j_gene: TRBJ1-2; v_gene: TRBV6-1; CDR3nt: TGTGCCAGCAGTGAAGGATGGGGGGATGGCTACACCTTC; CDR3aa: CASSEGWGDGYTF
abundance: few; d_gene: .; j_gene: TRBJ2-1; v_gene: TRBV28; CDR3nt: TGTGCCAGCAAAATAGGGGGTGAGTCCTACAATGAGCAGTTCTTC; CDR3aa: CASKIGGESYNEQFF
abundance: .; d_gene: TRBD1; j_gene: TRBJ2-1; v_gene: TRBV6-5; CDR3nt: TGTGCCAGCAGTTCCCTGAGGGGGCGGGCCCAGTTCTTC; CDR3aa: CASSSLRGRAQFF
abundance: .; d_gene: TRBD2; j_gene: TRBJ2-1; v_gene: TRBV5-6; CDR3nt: TGTGCCAGCAGCCGGGGGGCTAGCGGGGGCCGGGGCCTCTACAATGAGCAGTTCTTC; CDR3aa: CASSRGASGGRGLYNEQFF
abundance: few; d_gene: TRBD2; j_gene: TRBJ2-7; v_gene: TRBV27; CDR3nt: TGTGCCAGCAGTTTAGCGGGAGATGATCAGTACTTC; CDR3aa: CASSLAGDDQYF
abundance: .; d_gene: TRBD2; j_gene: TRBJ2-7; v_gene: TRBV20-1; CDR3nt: TGCAGCCACGAGGGAGGGAATAGCTCCTACGAGCAGTACTTC; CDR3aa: CSHEGGNSSYEQYF
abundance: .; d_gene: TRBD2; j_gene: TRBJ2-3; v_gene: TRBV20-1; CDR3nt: TGCAGTGCTTACCATCGGGGGGGGGCAGATACGCAGTATTTT; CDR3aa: CSAYHRGGADTQYF
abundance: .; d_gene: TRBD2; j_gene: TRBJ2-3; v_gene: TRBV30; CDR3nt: TGTGCCTGGAGCGGGACTAGTCGGGAGACGCAGTATTTT; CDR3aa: CAWSGTSRETQYF
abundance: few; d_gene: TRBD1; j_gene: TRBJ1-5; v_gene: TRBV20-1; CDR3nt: TGCAGTGCTGAAGAAGACAGGGGCCGCAATCAGCCCCAGCATTTT; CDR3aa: CSAEEDRGRNQPQHF
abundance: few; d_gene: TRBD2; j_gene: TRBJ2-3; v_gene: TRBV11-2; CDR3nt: TGTGCCAGCAGCCCCCGGGAGCGGGGGGGCACAGATACGCAGTATTTT; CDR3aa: CASSPRERGGTDTQYF
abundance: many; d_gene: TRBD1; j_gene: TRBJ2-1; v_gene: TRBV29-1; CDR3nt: TGCAGCGTTCGACAGGGTTACTACAATGAGCAGTTCTTC; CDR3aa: CSVRQGYYNEQFF
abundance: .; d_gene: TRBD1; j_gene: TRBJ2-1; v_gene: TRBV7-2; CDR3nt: TGTGCCAGCAGCCTGAATAAGGGGACAGGGTCCAATGAGCAGTTCTTC; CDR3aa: CASSLNKGTGSNEQFF
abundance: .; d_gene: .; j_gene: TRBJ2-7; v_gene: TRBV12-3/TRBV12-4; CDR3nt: TGTGCCACCAGCGATGGGGACAAGGCCTACGAGCAGTACTTC; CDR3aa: CATSDGDKAYEQYF
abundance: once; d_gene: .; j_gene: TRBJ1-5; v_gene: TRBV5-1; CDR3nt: TGCGCCAGCAGCTTGGAGGGGGGGTTTCATCAGCCCCAGCATTTT; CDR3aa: CASSLEGGFHQPQHF
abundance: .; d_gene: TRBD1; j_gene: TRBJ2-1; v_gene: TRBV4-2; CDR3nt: TGTGCCAGCAGCCAACGTACCGGGACAGGGGACAACAATGAGCAGTTCTTC; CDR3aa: CASSQRTGTGDNNEQFF
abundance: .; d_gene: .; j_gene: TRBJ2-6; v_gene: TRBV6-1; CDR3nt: TGTGCCAGCATGGCCGGTGATCCTGGGGCCAACGTCCTGACTTTC; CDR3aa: CASMAGDPGANVLTF
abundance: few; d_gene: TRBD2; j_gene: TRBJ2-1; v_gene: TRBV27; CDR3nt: TGTGCCAGCAGTACCCCTTTAGCGGGAGGCCCCTACAATGAGCAGTTCTTC; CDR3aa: CASSTPLAGGPYNEQFF
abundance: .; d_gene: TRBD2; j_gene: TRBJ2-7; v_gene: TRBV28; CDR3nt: TGTGCCAGCAGTTTCGCGGGAGGGCCAGGGGAGCAGTACTTC; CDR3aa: CASSFAGGPGEQYF